Listed below are T cell receptor beta chains from one sample, sequenced in a study of response to subunit inactivated influenza vaccine. TCRdb re-analysed the RT-PCR reads in MiXCR, keeping a single row per CDR3 protein. The data contain some 850,000 distinct CDR3 sequences, less than 20% of them singletons. This specimen consisted of PBMCs from blood, obtained more than 4 days after vaccination. The receptors were sampled from a man aged 50 or older who received an inactivated influenza vaccine. Each CDR3 is given with its conserved first and last residue. Each record gives: V gene, D gene, J gene, clone size, CDR3 protein, CDR3 DNA. A D gene is named only where the DNA matches it firmly. Rows may omit the clone size; those that give it use once, few, many or a size class.

>TRBV5-5|TRBD1|TRBJ2-7|-
CASSLNGDRVVEQYF
TGTGCCAGCAGCTTAAATGGGGACAGGGTGGTGGAGCAGTACTTC
>TRBV4-1|-|TRBJ1-6|few
CASSQEREDSPLHF
TGCGCCAGCAGCCAAGAGAGGGAAGATTCACCCCTCCACTTT
>TRBV7-3|-|TRBJ2-1|-
CASSSGRGNEQFF
TGTGCCAGCAGCTCAGGAAGGGGAAATGAGCAGTTCTTC
>TRBV20-1|-|TRBJ2-3|many
CSAHWERDRSTDTQYF
TGCAGTGCGCATTGGGAGCGGGACAGGAGCACAGATACGCAGTATTTT
>TRBV9|-|TRBJ1-6|-
CASSVGGAASPLHF
TGTGCCAGCAGCGTAGGAGGGGCCGCTTCACCCCTCCACTTT
>TRBV10-3|-|TRBJ2-7|many
CASMPTRDTHEQYF
TGTGCCAGTATGCCGACCCGGGACACCCACGAGCAGTACTTC
>TRBV21-1|-|TRBJ2-3|few
CASSKDQRGGGSAQYF
TGTGCCAGCAGCAAAGACCAGCGGGGGGGCGGGTCAGCGCAGTATTTT
>TRBV9|-|TRBJ2-1|few
CASSLQPRQSYNEQFF
TGTGCCAGCAGCCTACAACCGAGACAGAGCTACAATGAGCAGTTCTTC
>TRBV20-1|-|TRBJ1-2|-
CSASGQGGYTF
TGCAGTGCTAGCGGACAAGGAGGCTACACCTTC
>TRBV6-5|-|TRBJ2-1|-
CASSYEGQYNEQFF
TGTGCCAGCAGTTACGAAGGCCAGTACAATGAGCAGTTCTTC
>TRBV6-6|-|TRBJ2-7|many
CASSLIHEQYF
TGTGCCAGCAGCTTAATCCACGAGCAGTACTTC
>TRBV4-3|-|TRBJ1-1|few
CASSQDWATTEAFF
TGCGCCAGCAGCCAAGATTGGGCTACAACTGAAGCTTTCTTT
>TRBV11-2|-|TRBJ1-6|-
CASSPMRGTNSPLHF
TGTGCCAGCAGTCCGATGAGAGGGACGAATTCACCCCTCCACTTT
>TRBV4-3|TRBD1|TRBJ2-1|few
CASSQDLTGVNEQFF
TGCGCCAGCAGCCAAGATCTGACAGGGGTCAATGAGCAGTTCTTC
>TRBV7-9|-|TRBJ2-1|few
CASSPSENSYNEQFF
TGTGCCAGCAGCCCCTCAGAGAACTCCTACAATGAGCAGTTCTTC
>TRBV7-9|-|TRBJ1-2|once
CASSLPDLPYGYTF
TGTGCCAGCAGCTTACCCGATTTACCCTATGGCTACACCTTC
>TRBV20-1|TRBD1|TRBJ1-3|-
CSARRQGINTIYF
TGCAGTGCTAGAAGACAGGGAATTAACACCATATATTTT
>TRBV5-1|-|TRBJ2-7|-
CASSRGEDYEQYF
TGCGCCAGCAGCCGAGGGGAGGACTACGAGCAGTACTTC
>TRBV5-6|TRBD1|TRBJ1-3|-
CASSRIRGISGNTIYF
TGTGCCAGCAGCCGTATCAGGGGGATATCTGGAAACACCATATATTTT
>TRBV6-2/TRBV6-3|TRBD2|TRBJ2-7|many
CASSRNLAGGSYEQYF
TGTGCCAGCAGTCGAAATTTAGCGGGCGGCTCCTACGAGCAGTACTTC
>TRBV9|-|TRBJ1-5|few
CASSVGTGPGQPQHF
TGTGCCAGCAGCGTAGGGACTGGCCCTGGGCAGCCCCAGCATTTT
>TRBV7-9|-|TRBJ2-5|-
CASSFPSGGIDTQYF
TGTGCCAGCAGCTTCCCCAGTGGAGGGATAGATACCCAGTACTTC
>TRBV29-1|TRBD2|TRBJ2-1|many
CSVARLAGVNEQFF
TGCAGCGTTGCCCGACTAGCGGGAGTAAATGAGCAGTTCTTC
>TRBV6-1|-|TRBJ2-7|-
CASRDRSTYEQYF
TGTGCCAGCAGGGACAGATCGACCTACGAGCAGTACTTC
>TRBV6-2/TRBV6-3|TRBD2|TRBJ2-7|few
CASSSLIGLAGGRIYEQYF
TGTGCCAGCAGTTCCCTCATTGGACTAGCGGGAGGAAGAATCTACGAGCAGTACTTC
>TRBV14|TRBD1|TRBJ2-7|once
CASSHLGQGGNEQYF
TGTGCCAGCAGCCACCTGGGACAGGGTGGCAACGAGCAGTACTTC
>TRBV7-2|-|TRBJ2-3|few
CASSFGFTDTQYF
TGTGCCAGCAGCTTTGGCTTCACAGATACGCAGTATTTT
>TRBV6-2/TRBV6-3|TRBD1|TRBJ1-1|few
CATVQGAEAFF
TGTGCCACCGTCCAGGGGGCTGAAGCTTTCTTT
>TRBV18|TRBD1|TRBJ1-3|few
CASSQTGQPGNTIYF
TGTGCCAGCTCACAAACGGGACAGCCTGGAAACACCATATATTTT
>TRBV9|-|TRBJ2-2|few
CASSPTTGNTGELFF
TGTGCCAGCAGCCCCACCACAGGGAACACCGGGGAGCTGTTTTTT
>TRBV21-1|-|TRBJ1-5|few
CASSKAWGRSLSNQPQHF
TGTGCCAGCAGCAAAGCATGGGGGAGATCGCTTAGCAATCAGCCCCAGCATTTT
>TRBV25-1|TRBD2|TRBJ2-1|-
CASTGLAGGGSYNEQFF
TGTGCCAGCACGGGTCTAGCGGGAGGGGGGTCCTACAATGAGCAGTTCTTC
>TRBV7-9|-|TRBJ2-3|-
CASSPAQDFLTDTQYF
TGTGCCAGCAGCCCAGCGCAGGACTTTCTCACAGATACGCAGTATTTT
>TRBV4-2|TRBD1|TRBJ1-1|-
CATSAQGGRTEAFF
TGTGCCACATCTGCACAGGGGGGGAGGACTGAAGCTTTCTTT
>TRBV5-6|-|TRBJ1-5|few
CASSPGPYSNQPQHF
TGTGCCAGCAGCCCAGGACCCTATAGCAATCAGCCCCAGCATTTT
>TRBV5-6|TRBD1|TRBJ1-2|few
CASSLSGAVTGDYGYTF
TGTGCCAGCAGCTTGTCGGGGGCTGTGACAGGGGACTATGGCTACACCTTC
>TRBV6-1|-|TRBJ1-1|few
CASRPLRSGTEAFF
TGTGCCAGCAGACCCCTACGGTCGGGCACTGAAGCTTTCTTT
>TRBV20-1|-|TRBJ1-1|-
CSAREGLGLEAFF
TGCAGTGCTAGAGAGGGACTAGGGCTTGAAGCTTTCTTT
>TRBV24-1|-|TRBJ1-5|few
CATSDPRVGGNQPQHF
TGTGCCACCAGTGATCCCAGGGTCGGCGGCAATCAGCCCCAGCATTTT
>TRBV24-1|-|TRBJ2-2|few
CATSDPRDITGELFF
TGTGCCACCAGTGATCCCAGGGACATCACCGGGGAGCTGTTTTTT
>TRBV14|-|TRBJ2-1|-
CASSQLPYNEQFF
TGTGCCAGCAGCCAACTGCCGTACAATGAGCAGTTCTTC
>TRBV12-3/TRBV12-4|-|TRBJ2-1|many
CASSLAGFYNEQFF
TGTGCCAGCAGTTTGGCGGGGTTCTACAATGAGCAGTTCTTC
>TRBV12-3/TRBV12-4|-|TRBJ2-7|few
CASSLARGISGQYF
TGTGCCAGCAGTTTAGCGCGGGGAATCTCGGGGCAGTACTTC
>TRBV6-2/TRBV6-3|-|TRBJ2-1|-
CASSPRAVVGTLMGYNEQFF
TGTGCCAGCAGTCCCCGCGCCGTCGTGGGGACACTTATGGGGTACAATGAGCAGTTCTTC
>TRBV7-2|-|TRBJ2-2|few
CASSFTSLNTGELFF
TGTGCCAGCAGCTTTACTAGCCTAAACACCGGGGAGCTGTTTTTT
>TRBV20-1|TRBD2|TRBJ2-3|many
CSARGRRGVVLDTQYF
TGCAGTGCTAGGGGACGGCGGGGGGTAGTATTGGATACGCAGTATTTT
>TRBV13|TRBD2|TRBJ2-1|many
CASSSRASGSRYNEQFF
TGTGCCAGCAGCTCACGTGCTAGCGGCTCGAGATACAATGAGCAGTTCTTC
>TRBV18|-|TRBJ2-7|few
CASSPPGLGTYEQYF
TGTGCCAGCTCACCGCCGGGACTCGGCACATACGAGCAGTACTTC
>TRBV6-2/TRBV6-3|-|TRBJ2-7|-
CASSYLARYEQYF
TGTGCCAGCAGTTATCTGGCCCGCTACGAGCAGTACTTC
>TRBV11-3|-|TRBJ2-1|-
CASSLDNSPVFSEQFF
TGTGCCAGCAGCTTAGATAATAGCCCGGTCTTCAGTGAGCAGTTCTTC
>TRBV20-1|-|TRBJ1-1|-
CSAPLEMWEMNTEAFF
TGCAGTGCTCCTTTAGAAATGTGGGAGATGAACACTGAAGCTTTCTTT
>TRBV6-6|-|TRBJ2-7|-
CASSPPNFYGQYF
TGTGCCAGCAGTCCCCCGAATTTTTATGGGCAGTACTTC
>TRBV7-2|-|TRBJ1-6|few
CASSLRVASPLHF
TGTGCCAGCAGCTTACGGGTTGCCTCACCCCTCCACTTT
>TRBV20-1|-|TRBJ1-1|-
CSARTGAGNTEAFF
TGCAGTGCTAGGACGGGGGCTGGGAACACTGAAGCTTTCTTT